This TCR beta chain came from a study of shared clonotypes between healthy human individuals (TCRdb year 2020). Context from the whole study: Three men and two women, aged 18 to 49 years, made up the cohort. To increase sequencing depth and limit assay-specific biases, TCR repertoire library preparation and sequencing were carried out by different laboratories using diverse techniques. To estimate repertoire size and how much clonotype sharing occurs between individuals, the study deeply sequenced the blood TCR repertoires of several healthy adults. For each donor, CD4 naive and CD4 memory were each run on three plates, CD8 naive on two plates, and CD8 memory on one plate. Leukapheresis yielded between about 0.94 and 10 billion PBMCs per donor. Overall study results and their limits: Pairwise subsampling indicated that sequencing depth was expected to affect the degree of clonotype sharing among donors. Naive subsets generally had larger estimated clonotype richness than memory subsets. The genetic and exposure-history diversity represented was limited by the small number of donors. Sampling was restricted to blood, and TCR repertoires in tissues likely differ from the TCR repertoires found in blood. About 5% of naive CD4, around 3.6% of naive CD8, around 2.3% of memory CD4, and 0.4% of memory CD8 clonotypes were shared across several donors. Compared with non-shared clonotypes, the clonotypes found in all four sorted-subset donors had higher generation probabilities. Rarefaction of sorted-subset datasets indicated incomplete sequencing despite the large sequencing depth.

Healthy HIV-negative adults with no recently reported acute infections or vaccinations were included as donors. All donors were Caucasian adults living in Nashville, Tennessee, USA. Magnetic negative selection was used to enrich CD4+ T cells, after which naive cells were positively selected on CD45RA and the negative fraction became the memory subset. Blood was collected by leukapheresis, and PBMCs were isolated by Ficoll-Histopaque density gradient centrifugation and then cryopreserved in liquid nitrogen vapor phase. Purity and quantity of every magnetically sorted T cell population were checked by analytical flow cytometry. Genomic DNA was isolated from each sorted fraction and quantified by UV absorbance on a Nanodrop 2000c. On this clone itself: Its antigen is still unknown. No qualities accompany the bases; no much larger clone lies one base away.

Counted from cysteine to phenylalanine, this CDR3 has 14 amino acids. Kept here is only the CDR3 DNA, which spans 42 bases and is read in frame from base 1. According to the germline V gene, CDR1 reads SGHRS and CDR2 reads YFSETQ. Cut back by 1 base and 3 bases, the V and J ends lie 8 bases apart. Using the deep immunoSEQ assay, multiplex PCR amplified TCR CDR3 regions from genomic DNA. For each cell subset, the extracted genomic DNA was distributed evenly across all wells of several immunoSEQ 96-well plates, and each plate served as one replicate. Each replicate PCR for sorted subsets received roughly 0.2 ug genomic DNA, equal to about 29,000 T cell genomes. Purified libraries were measured with a Qubit 3.0 fluorometer, size-checked on a Bioanalyzer 2100, and measured again with the KAPA Library Quantification kit. Every immunoSEQ 96-well plate was sequenced on a dedicated single-read 150-cycle Illumina NextSeq 550 flow cell. From the authors' description of their analysis: Because the immunoSEQ output held only junctional sequences and lacked quality scores, the filtering could not match the filtering applied to full-length reads. Sequences were annotated with PyIR, a Python wrapper for IgBLAST v1.9, and V/J genes and CDR3 were assigned using IMGT germline references. Reads were filtered out if the reads had weak V/J assignments (E-value above 1e-6), no CDR3, stop codons, out-of-frame junctions, or ambiguous translated residues. V3J clonotypes were defined by identical inferred V gene, J gene, and CDR3 amino acid sequence. Percentage overlap between repertoires was calculated by dividing the number of shared unique clonotypes by the size of the smaller repertoire. Three approaches were used to assess repertoire richness: RTK rarefaction, the Chao1 estimator, and Recon v2.1 estimates of unobserved clonotypes. Generation probabilities were computed with OLGA for all TCRbeta clonotypes obtained by the gDNA method from a handful of donors. Here the immuneACCESS table is served through TCRdb, limited to in-frame sequences with V and J called. Missing clones are a known gap in these copies; in checked studies unresolved V genes cover under half, and the rest lacks a known reason. V and J calls and clone size follow that table, whereas D and trimming were derived from the DNA. The sample table contains some 1 million clones; only one count was recorded for approximately 72% of them. About 1.5% of the sample belongs to the ten largest clones.

Input material: memory CD4+ T cells sorted from blood. Taken with the paper, the label for cell subset or site translates to: CD45RA-negative fraction. The chain was built from TRBV5-1 and TRBJ1-5, and perhaps TRBD1 as D gene, on 5 matching bases. This TCR was sampled from a young man in good health. DNA sequence: TGCGCCAGCAGCTTGTTAGGGGACAATCAGCCCCAGCATTTT. This gives the protein CASSLLGDNQPQHF.